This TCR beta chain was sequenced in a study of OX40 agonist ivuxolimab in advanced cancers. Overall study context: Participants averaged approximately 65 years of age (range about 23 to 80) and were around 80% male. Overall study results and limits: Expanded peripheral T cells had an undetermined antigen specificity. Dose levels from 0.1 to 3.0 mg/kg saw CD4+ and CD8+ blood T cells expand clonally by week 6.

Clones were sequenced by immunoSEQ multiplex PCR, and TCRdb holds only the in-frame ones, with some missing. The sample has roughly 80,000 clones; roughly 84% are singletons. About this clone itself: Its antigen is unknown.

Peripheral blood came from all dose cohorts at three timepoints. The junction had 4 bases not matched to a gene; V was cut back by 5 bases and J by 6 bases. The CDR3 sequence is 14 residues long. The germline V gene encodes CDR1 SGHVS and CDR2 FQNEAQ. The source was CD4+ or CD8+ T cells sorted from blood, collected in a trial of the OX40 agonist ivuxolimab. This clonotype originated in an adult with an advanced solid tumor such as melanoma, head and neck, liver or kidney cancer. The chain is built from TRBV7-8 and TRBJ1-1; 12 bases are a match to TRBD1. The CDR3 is CASSPGQGAAEAFF. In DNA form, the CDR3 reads TGTGCCAGCAGCCCGGGACAGGGGGCGGCTGAAGCTTTCTTT.